This T cell receptor (beta chain) was sequenced in a study of shared clonotypes between healthy human individuals. Study summary: Three plates were used per donor for CD4 naive, three for CD4 memory, two for CD8 naive and one for CD8 memory.

The repertoire was sequenced with immunoSEQ multiplex PCR; TCRdb's copy has only in-frame clones and lacks some. Seen here are about 1 million clones, about 70% observed once, and the top ten hold about 1.5%. CD4+ cells underwent separation, giving CD45RA+ naive and CD45RA-negative memory subsets. There are a few counts of this clone. The sample has other DNA sequences that encode this CDR3 too. This CDR3 is built from 15 residues. The germline V and J ends were trimmed by 0 bases and 1 base, with 8 bases remaining between them. Germline CDR1 SGDLS, CDR2 YYNGEE. The V and J genes are TRBV9 and TRBJ2-1; D not certain. Sequenced input: memory CD4+ T cells sorted from blood. Subset meaning: CD45RA-negative fraction. The receptor was derived from a man between 18 and 29 years old in good health. The CDR3 region is CASSVDGGSYNEQFF. The CDR3 nucleotides read TGTGCCAGCAGCGTAGATGGCGGATCCTACAATGAGCAGTTCTTC.